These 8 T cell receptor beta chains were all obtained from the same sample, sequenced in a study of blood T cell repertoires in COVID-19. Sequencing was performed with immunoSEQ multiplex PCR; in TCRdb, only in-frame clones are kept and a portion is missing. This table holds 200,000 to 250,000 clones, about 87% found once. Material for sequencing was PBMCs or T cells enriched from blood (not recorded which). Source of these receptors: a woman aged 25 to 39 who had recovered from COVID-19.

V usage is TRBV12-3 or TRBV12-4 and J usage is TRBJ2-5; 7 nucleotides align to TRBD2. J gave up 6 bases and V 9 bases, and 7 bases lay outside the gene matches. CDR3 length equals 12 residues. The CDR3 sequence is CASRRDYQTQYF. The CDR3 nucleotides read TGTGCCAGTAGGAGGGACTACCAGACCCAGTACTTC.

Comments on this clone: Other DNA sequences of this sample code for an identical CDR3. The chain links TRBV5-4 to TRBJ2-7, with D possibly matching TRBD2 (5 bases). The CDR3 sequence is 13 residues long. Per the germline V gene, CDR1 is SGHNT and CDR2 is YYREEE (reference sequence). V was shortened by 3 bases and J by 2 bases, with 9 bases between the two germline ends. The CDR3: CASSSRGAYEQYF. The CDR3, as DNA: TGTGCCAGCAGCTCCCGGGGAGCCTACGAGCAGTACTTC.

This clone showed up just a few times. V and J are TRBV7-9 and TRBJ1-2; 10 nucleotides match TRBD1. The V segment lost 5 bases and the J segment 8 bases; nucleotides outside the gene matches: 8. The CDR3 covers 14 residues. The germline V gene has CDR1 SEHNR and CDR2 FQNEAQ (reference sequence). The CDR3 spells CASSLGQGNTGYTF. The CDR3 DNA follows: TGTGCCAGCAGCCTGGGACAGGGGAATACCGGCTACACCTTC.

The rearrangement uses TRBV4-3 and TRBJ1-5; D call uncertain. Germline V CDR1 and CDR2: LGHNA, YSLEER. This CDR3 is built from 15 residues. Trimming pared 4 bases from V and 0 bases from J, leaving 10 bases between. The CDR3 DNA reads TGCGCCAGCAGCCCGGGTCTTTATAGCAATCAGCCCCAGCATTTT. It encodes CASSPGLYSNQPQHF.

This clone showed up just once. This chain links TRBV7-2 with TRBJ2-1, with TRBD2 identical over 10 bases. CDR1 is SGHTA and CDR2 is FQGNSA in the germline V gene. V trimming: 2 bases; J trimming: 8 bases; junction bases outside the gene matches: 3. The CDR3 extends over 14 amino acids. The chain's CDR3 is CASSLTSGDYEQFF. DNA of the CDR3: TGTGCCAGCAGCTTAACTAGCGGGGACTATGAGCAGTTCTTC.

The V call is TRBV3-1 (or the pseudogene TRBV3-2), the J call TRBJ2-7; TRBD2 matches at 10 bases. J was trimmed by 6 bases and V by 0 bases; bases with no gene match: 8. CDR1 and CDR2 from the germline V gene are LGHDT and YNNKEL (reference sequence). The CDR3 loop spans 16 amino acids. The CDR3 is CASSQERGAGGPEQYF. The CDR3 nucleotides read TGTGCCAGCAGCCAAGAGAGGGGAGCGGGGGGGCCCGAGCAGTACTTC.

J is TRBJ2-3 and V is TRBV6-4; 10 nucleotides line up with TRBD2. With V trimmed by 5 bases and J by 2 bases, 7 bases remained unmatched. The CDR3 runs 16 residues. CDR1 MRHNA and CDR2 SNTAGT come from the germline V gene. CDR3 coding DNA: TGTGCCAGCAGTCCTCATAGCGGGGGGCTCACAGATACGCAGTATTTT. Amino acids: CASSPHSGGLTDTQYF.

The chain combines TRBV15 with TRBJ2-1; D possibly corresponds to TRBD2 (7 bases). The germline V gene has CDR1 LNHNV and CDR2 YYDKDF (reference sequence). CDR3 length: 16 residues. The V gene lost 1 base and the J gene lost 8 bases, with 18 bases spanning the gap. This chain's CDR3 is CATSRGWGGQNYEQFF. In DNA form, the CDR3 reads TGTGCCACCAGCAGAGGCTGGGGGGGGCAAAACTATGAGCAGTTCTTC.